This T cell receptor beta chain was recorded in a study of regulatory dendritic cells for organ transplantation. Germline V gene lookup returns CDR1 MNHEY and CDR2 SVGAGI. The CDR3 contains 13 residues. The V gene lost 5 bases and the J gene lost 1 base, with 8 bases spanning the gap. A remark on this clone: Its antigen is unidentified.

Generated by immunoSEQ multiplex PCR, the TCRdb table keeps only in-frame clones and is missing some. In the table there are approximately 9,300 clones, under 70% of which are singletons. Notes on the study in general: Memory CD8+ clonal expansion seemed more limited with regulatory than mature dendritic cells. Alloreactive memory CD8+ T cell pools varied considerably between individuals.

Allogeneic regulatory or mature dendritic cells were co-cultured for 5 days with CFSE-labeled sorted T cells at 1:10. This clonotype was sampled from a human donor in good health. Sequencing was performed on naive CD4+ T cells from blood cultured with dendritic cells. Described subset: CD45RA+ naive T cells. The V call is TRBV6-5, the J call TRBJ2-5; D is unclear. CDR3 DNA sequence: TGTGCCAGCAGTAACCAGGCCCAAGAGACCCAGTACTTC. Protein product: CASSNQAQETQYF.